Given below is one T cell receptor beta chain in context. The V gene end was trimmed by 3 bases and the J gene end by 3 bases; junction bases not matched to a gene: 2. Looked up from germline, CDR1 is SGHTA and CDR2 is FQGTGA. CDR3 length: 13 residues. About 200,000 CFSE-labeled responder cells were plated with about 200,000 irradiated, violet-dye-labeled stimulator cells. The assay was immunoSEQ multiplex PCR, and TCRdb's table has in-frame clones only and misses some. The sample carries over 7,500 clones, approximately 30% recorded once. This sample is drawn from a study of graft-versus-host responses after intestinal transplantation. Study observations and caveats: Declining HvG levels early post-transplant were linked to peak circulating GvH clone levels.

The sequencing used alloreactive CD8+ T cells from a mixed lymphocyte reaction culture, collected before transplantation. Noted subset: CFSE-low proliferating T cells sorted from roughly six-day pre-transplant mixed lymphocyte reaction (GvH or HvG direction). The clonotype comes from a human patient who was an organ donor for intestinal transplantation. The chain carries TRBV7-3 and TRBJ2-7; 7 positions match TRBD1. In nucleotides, the CDR3 is TGTGCCAGCAGCTTCCGACAGGGCTACGAGCAGTACTTC. As protein: CASSFRQGYEQYF.